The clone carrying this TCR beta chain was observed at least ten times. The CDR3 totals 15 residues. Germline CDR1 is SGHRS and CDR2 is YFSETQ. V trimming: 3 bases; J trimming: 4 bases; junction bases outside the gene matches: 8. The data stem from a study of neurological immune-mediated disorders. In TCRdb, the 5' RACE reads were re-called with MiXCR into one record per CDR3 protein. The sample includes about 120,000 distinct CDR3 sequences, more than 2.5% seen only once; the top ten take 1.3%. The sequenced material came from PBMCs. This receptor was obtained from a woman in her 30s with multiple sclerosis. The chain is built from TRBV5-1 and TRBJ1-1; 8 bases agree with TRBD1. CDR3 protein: CASSSQGARGTEAFF. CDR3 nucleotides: TGCGCCAGCAGCTCTCAGGGGGCGCGGGGCACTGAAGCTTTCTTT.